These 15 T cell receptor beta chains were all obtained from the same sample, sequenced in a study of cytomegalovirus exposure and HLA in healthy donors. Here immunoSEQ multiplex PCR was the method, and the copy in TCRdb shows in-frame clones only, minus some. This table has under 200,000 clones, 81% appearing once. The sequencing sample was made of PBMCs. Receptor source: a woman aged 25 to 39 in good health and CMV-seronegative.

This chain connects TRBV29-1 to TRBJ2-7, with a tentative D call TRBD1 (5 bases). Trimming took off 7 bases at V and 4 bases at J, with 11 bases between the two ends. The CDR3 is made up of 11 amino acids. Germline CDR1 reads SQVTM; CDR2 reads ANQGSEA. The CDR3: CSGTSYYEQYF. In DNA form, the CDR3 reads TGCAGCGGGACATCGTATTACGAGCAGTACTTC.

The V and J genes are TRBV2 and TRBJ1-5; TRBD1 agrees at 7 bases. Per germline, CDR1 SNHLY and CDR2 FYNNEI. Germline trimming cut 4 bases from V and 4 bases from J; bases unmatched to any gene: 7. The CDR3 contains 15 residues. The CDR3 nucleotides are TGTGCCAGCAGTGGAGGAGGGGGCGGGAATCAGCCCCAGCATTTT. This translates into CASSGGGGGNQPQHF.

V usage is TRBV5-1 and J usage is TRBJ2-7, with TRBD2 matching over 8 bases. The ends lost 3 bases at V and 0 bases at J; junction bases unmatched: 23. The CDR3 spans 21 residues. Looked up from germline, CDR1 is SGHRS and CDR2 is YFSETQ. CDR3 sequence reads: CASSSRPTGREGLDASYEQYF. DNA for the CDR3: TGCGCCAGCAGCTCACGTCCCACGGGACGGGAGGGACTAGATGCCTCCTACGAGCAGTACTTC. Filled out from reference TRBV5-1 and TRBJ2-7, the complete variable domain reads KAGVTQTPRYLIKTRGQQVTLSCSPISGHRSVSWYQQTPGQGLQFLFEYFSETQRNKGNFPGRFSGRQFSNSRSEMNVSTLELGDSALYLCASSSRPTGREGLDASYEQYFGPGTRLTVT.

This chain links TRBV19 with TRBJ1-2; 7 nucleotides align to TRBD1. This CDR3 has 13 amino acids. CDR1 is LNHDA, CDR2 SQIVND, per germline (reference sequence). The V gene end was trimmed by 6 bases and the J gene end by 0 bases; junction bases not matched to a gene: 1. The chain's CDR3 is CASSQGANYGYTF. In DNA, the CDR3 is TGTGCCAGTAGCCAGGGGGCTAACTATGGCTACACCTTC.

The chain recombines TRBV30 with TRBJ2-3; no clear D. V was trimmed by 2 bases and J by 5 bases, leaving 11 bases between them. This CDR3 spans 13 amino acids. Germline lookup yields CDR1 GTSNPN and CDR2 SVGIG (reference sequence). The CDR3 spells CAWSSQVGDTQYF. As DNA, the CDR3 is TGTGCCTGGAGTTCTCAGGTTGGAGATACGCAGTATTTT.

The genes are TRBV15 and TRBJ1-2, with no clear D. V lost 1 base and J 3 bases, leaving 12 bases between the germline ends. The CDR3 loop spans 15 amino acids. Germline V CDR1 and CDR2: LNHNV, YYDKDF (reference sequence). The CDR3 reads CATSRVFYGDYGYTF. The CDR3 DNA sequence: TGTGCCACCAGCAGAGTGTTTTACGGGGACTATGGCTACACCTTC.

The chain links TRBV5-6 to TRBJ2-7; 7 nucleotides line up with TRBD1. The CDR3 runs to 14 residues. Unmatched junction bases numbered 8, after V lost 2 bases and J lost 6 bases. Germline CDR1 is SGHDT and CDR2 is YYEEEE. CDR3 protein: CASSLNRGLREQYF. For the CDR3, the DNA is TGTGCCAGCAGCTTAAACAGGGGCCTTCGCGAGCAGTACTTC.

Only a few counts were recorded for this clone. The CDR3 reads CASSRGTGSNYEQYF. The CDR3 nucleotides are TGTGCCAGCAGTAGGGGGACAGGGTCTAACTACGAGCAGTACTTC. The chain employs TRBV27 and TRBJ2-7; 9 bases line up with TRBD1. The V gene end was trimmed by 5 bases and the J gene end by 3 bases; junction bases not matched to a gene: 8. CDR1 and CDR2 (germline): MNHEY, SMNVEV (reference sequence). The CDR3 covers 15 residues.

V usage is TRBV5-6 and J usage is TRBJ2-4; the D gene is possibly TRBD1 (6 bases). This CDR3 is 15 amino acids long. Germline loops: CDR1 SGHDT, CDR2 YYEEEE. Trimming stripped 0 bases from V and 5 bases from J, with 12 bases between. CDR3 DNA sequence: TGTGCCAGCAGCTTGGAGGGGGTGGGCCAAAACATTCAGTACTTC. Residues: CASSLEGVGQNIQYF.

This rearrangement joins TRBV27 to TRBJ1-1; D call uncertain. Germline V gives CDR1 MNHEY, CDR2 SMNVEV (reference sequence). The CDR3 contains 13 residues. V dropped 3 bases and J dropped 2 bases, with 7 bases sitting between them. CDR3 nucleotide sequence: TGTGCCAGCAGTTTTAGTTCAAACACTGAAGCTTTCTTT. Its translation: CASSFSSNTEAFF.

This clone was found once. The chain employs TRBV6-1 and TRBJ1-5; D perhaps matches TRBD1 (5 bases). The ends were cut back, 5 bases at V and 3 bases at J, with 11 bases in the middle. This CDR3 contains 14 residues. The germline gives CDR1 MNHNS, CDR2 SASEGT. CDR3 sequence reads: CASSQIGANQPQHF. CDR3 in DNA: TGTGCCAGCAGTCAAATTGGGGCCAATCAGCCCCAGCATTTT.

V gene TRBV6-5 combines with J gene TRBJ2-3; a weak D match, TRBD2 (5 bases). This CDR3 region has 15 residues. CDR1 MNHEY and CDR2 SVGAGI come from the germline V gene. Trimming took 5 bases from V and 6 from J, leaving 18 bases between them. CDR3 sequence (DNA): TGTGCCAGCAGTAAAGGTTGGGGAGTCGGGGATACGCAGTATTTT. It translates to CASSKGWGVGDTQYF.

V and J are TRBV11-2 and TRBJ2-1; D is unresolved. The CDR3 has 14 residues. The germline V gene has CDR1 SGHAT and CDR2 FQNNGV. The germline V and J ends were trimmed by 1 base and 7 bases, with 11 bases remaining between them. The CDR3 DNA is TGTGCCAGCAGCTTAGTTATCCCTCCGAATGAGCAGTTCTTC. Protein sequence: CASSLVIPPNEQFF.

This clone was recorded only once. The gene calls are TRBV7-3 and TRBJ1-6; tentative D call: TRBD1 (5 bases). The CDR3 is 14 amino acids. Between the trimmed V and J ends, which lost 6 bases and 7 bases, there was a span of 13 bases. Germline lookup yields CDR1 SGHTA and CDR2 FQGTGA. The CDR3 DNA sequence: TGTGCCAGCAGGGCGCGGGGCGCAAATTCACCCCTCCACTTT. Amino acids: CASRARGANSPLHF.

CDR3 loop: CASSISSEPQHF. CDR3 nucleotide sequence: TGTGCCAGTAGTATATCGAGCGAGCCCCAGCATTTT. The chain uses TRBV19 and TRBJ1-5; D is ambiguous. The CDR3 consists of 12 residues. The germline CDR1 and CDR2 sequences are LNHDA and SQIVND (reference sequence). V shed 2 bases and J shed 8 bases, with 7 bases lying between them.